The subject of this entry is one TCR beta chain. Per the original methods: By means of reference gene primer amplification, nucleated cell counts were estimated. Repertoires were generated with immunoSEQ multiplex PCR, while TCRdb's copy carries only in-frame clones and drops some. V and J calls plus clone size are reproduced from that table; the DNA served to infer D and trimming. Of a few hundred thousand clones in the sample, 80% to 90% are singletons; the top ten hold roughly 10%. The CDR3 loop spans 14 amino acids. Per the germline V gene, CDR1 is MGHDK and CDR2 is SYGVNS. V shed 6 bases and J 7 bases; nucleotides not matched to a gene: 9. During active infection, Seattle patients enrolled and were then monitored through disease. This specimen belongs to a study of blood T cell repertoires in COVID-19. Study information: In each case, the material was cDNA or gDNA derived from T cells, B-cell-depleted T cells, or PBMCs.

The specimen sequenced was peripheral blood. The V gene is TRBV25-1, the J gene TRBJ2-4; 7 nucleotides align to TRBD2. The TCR was taken from a woman in her 70s with COVID-19, enrolled during active disease. CDR3: CASSLPGRANIQYF. For the CDR3, the DNA is TGTGCCAGCAGCCTCCCGGGGAGGGCTAACATTCAGTACTTC.